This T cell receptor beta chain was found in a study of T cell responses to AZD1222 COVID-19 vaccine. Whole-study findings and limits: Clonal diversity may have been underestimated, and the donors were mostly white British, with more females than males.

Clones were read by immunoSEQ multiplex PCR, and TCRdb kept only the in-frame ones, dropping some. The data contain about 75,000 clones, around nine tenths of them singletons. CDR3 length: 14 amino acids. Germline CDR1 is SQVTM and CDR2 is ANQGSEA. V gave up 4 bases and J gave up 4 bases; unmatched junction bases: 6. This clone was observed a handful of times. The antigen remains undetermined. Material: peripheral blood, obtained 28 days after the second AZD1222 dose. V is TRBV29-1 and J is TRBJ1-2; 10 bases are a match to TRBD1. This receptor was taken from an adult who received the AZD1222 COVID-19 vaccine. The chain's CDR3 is CSVGTGGRFYGYTF. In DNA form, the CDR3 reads TGCAGCGTTGGGACAGGGGGACGATTCTATGGCTACACCTTC. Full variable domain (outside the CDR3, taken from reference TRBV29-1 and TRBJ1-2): SAVISQKPSRDICQRGTSLTIQCQVDSQVTMMFWYRQQPGQSLTLIATANQGSEATYESGFVIDKFPISRPNLTFSTLTVSNMSPEDSSIYLCSVGTGGRFYGYTFGSGTRLTVV.